One and the same sample provided the 20 T cell receptor beta chains below, sequenced in a study of T cell responses to AZD1222 COVID-19 vaccine. The protocol was immunoSEQ multiplex PCR, while the TCRdb copy is restricted to in-frame clones and leaves out a portion. Found here are 100,000 or so clones, approximately 91% of them singletons; the top ten hold roughly a sixth. The material was peripheral blood, obtained on day 0 of AZD1222 vaccination. Every receptor here comes from an adult in good health.

The chain couples TRBV3-1 (or the pseudogene TRBV3-2) to TRBJ1-2; possible D gene TRBD1, 6 bases. With 4 bases removed from V and 4 bases from J, the gap between germline ends came to 19 bases. The CDR3 runs 16 residues. Germline lookup yields CDR1 LGHDT and CDR2 YNNKEL (reference sequence). The CDR3 here is CASSLGGGPFFYGYTF. The CDR3 nucleotides are TGTGCCAGCAGCCTGGGCGGGGGGCCTTTTTTCTATGGCTACACCTTC.

The sample holds a few counts of this clone. The V call is TRBV27, the J call TRBJ1-6; D is uncertain. Germline V lookup: CDR1 MNHEY, CDR2 SMNVEV (reference sequence). Trimming left V 5 bases short and J 2 bases short, with 13 bases between. This CDR3 has 16 residues. Here the CDR3 DNA reads TGTGCCAGCAGTGGGATCGGGAGCCCCTATAATTCACCCCTCCACTTT. Translating gives CASSGIGSPYNSPLHF.

The rearrangement links TRBV11-2 to TRBJ2-7; 7 positions agree with TRBD2. V shed 4 bases and J 0 bases; nucleotides not matched to a gene: 3. Germline V gives CDR1 SGHAT, CDR2 FQNNGV. The CDR3 has 14 amino acids. The chain's CDR3 is CASSWGGTSYEQYF. Written as DNA, the CDR3 is TGTGCCAGCAGCTGGGGGGGAACCTCCTACGAGCAGTACTTC.

The rearrangement joins TRBV29-1 to TRBJ1-1; 8 nucleotides align to TRBD1. CDR1 is SQVTM and CDR2 is ANQGSEA in the germline V gene. The CDR3 covers 13 residues. The junction had 5 bases not matched to a gene; V was cut back by 7 bases and J by 1 base. The CDR3 sequence: CSARGQGNTEAFF. DNA for the CDR3: TGCAGCGCCCGAGGACAGGGGAACACTGAAGCTTTCTTT.

The V call is TRBV6-5, the J call TRBJ1-5; no definite D call. Between the trimmed V and J ends, which lost 7 bases and 5 bases, there was a span of 12 bases. This CDR3 contains 13 residues. Germline CDR1 reads MNHEY; CDR2 reads SVGAGI. The CDR3 sequence: CASTGSRDQPQHF. Here the CDR3 DNA reads TGTGCCAGCACCGGGAGTCGGGATCAGCCCCAGCATTTT.

The chain uses TRBV27 and TRBJ2-7; 7 bases match TRBD1. Trimming at V came to 0 bases and at J to 4 bases, leaving 6 bases not matched to a gene. The V gene's germline CDR1 is MNHEY and CDR2 SMNVEV (reference sequence). This CDR3 has 15 amino acids. CDR3 amino acids: CASSLSLDRLYEQYF. In DNA form, the CDR3 reads TGTGCCAGCAGTTTATCGCTGGACAGGCTATACGAGCAGTACTTC.

The chain is built from TRBV5-4 and TRBJ2-3, with TRBD2 matching over 9 bases. V dropped 2 bases and J dropped 5; count of bases not matched to a gene: 9. The CDR3 contains 16 residues. Germline V gene data show CDR1 as SGHNT and CDR2 as YYREEE (reference sequence). The CDR3: CASSLGRGGSGDTQYF. In DNA, the CDR3 is TGTGCCAGCAGCTTAGGGCGGGGGGGCAGCGGAGATACGCAGTATTTT.

The chain employs TRBV18 and TRBJ2-7; D is uncertain. The CDR3 contains 12 residues. The V gene's germline CDR1 is KGHSH and CDR2 LQKENI. Between the trimmed V and J ends, which lost 6 bases and 7 bases, there was a span of 13 bases. The CDR3 sequence is CASSRPSSEQYF. The CDR3, as DNA: TGTGCCAGCTCCCGTCCCAGTTCGGAGCAGTACTTC.

The chain joins TRBV6-5 to TRBJ2-5, with 10 bases identical to TRBD2. J lost 5 bases, V lost 6 bases, and 9 bases had no gene match. Per germline, CDR1 MNHEY and CDR2 SVGAGI. The CDR3 length is 15 residues. The CDR3 DNA reads TGTGCCAGCAGGAAACAAGCGGGGGGGCAGGAGACCCAGTACTTC. Translation: CASRKQAGGQETQYF.

This sequence joins TRBV5-1 and TRBJ2-1; 14 bases line up with TRBD2. V lost 6 bases and J lost 7; bases outside the gene matches: 9. The CDR3 extends over 16 amino acids. The germline CDR1 and CDR2 sequences are SGHRS and YFSETQ. The CDR3: CASMGTSGGGKNEQFF. DNA of the CDR3: TGCGCCAGCATGGGGACTAGCGGGGGCGGGAAGAATGAGCAGTTCTTC.

The chain carries TRBV11-2 and TRBJ2-7; D gene uncertain. With 5 bases removed from V and 3 bases from J, the gap between germline ends came to 5 bases. Germline loops: CDR1 SGHAT, CDR2 FQNNGV. The CDR3 totals 11 residues. Here the CDR3 DNA reads TGTGCCAGCAGCCTGAACTACGAGCAGTACTTC. This codes for CASSLNYEQYF.

This clone has only a few counts. The genes are TRBV10-2 and TRBJ1-1; possible D gene TRBD1, 6 bases. This CDR3 has 13 residues. The germline CDR1 and CDR2 sequences are WSHSY and SAAADI. Between the trimmed V and J ends, which lost 2 bases and 4 bases, there was a span of 8 bases. The CDR3 DNA follows: TGCGCCAGCAGTGAGCTGGGGGCCACTGAAGCTTTCTTT. This sequence encodes CASSELGATEAFF.

This clone was observed a few times. This sequence joins TRBV7-6 and TRBJ1-1, with D possibly matching TRBD1 (6 bases). Trimming took 5 bases from V and 1 from J, leaving 8 bases between them. Germline values: CDR1 SGHVS, CDR2 FNYEAQ. CDR3 length: 13 amino acids. CDR3 protein: CASSKGGNTEAFF. The CDR3 region has the DNA TGTGCCAGCAGCAAAGGGGGGAACACTGAAGCTTTCTTT.

The chain combines TRBV5-4 with TRBJ2-2; D uncertain. CDR1 is SGHNT, CDR2 YYREEE, per germline (reference sequence). Trimming removed 4 bases from V and 1 base from J, with 11 bases in between. The CDR3 is 15 amino acids. The CDR3: CASSLNPGNTGELFF. CDR3 in DNA: TGTGCCAGCAGCCTAAATCCTGGGAACACCGGGGAGCTGTTTTTT.

V and J are TRBV29-1 and TRBJ1-1; D unclear. Germline CDR1 is SQVTM and CDR2 is ANQGSEA. The CDR3 consists of 13 residues. V lost 4 bases and J lost 0, with 9 bases in between. CDR3 region: CSVAANMNTEAFF. The CDR3 nucleotides read TGCAGCGTTGCAGCAAACATGAACACTGAAGCTTTCTTT.

The V gene is TRBV5-1, the J gene TRBJ2-2, with TRBD2 identical over 8 bases. CDR3 length equals 14 residues. Trimming removed 3 bases from V and 5 bases from J; junction bases left unmatched: 3. Germline lookup yields CDR1 SGHRS and CDR2 YFSETQ. In DNA, the CDR3 is TGCGCCAGCAGCTCCTCGGGAGGGACCGGGGAGCTGTTTTTT. Its protein product is CASSSSGGTGELFF.

V gene TRBV5-6 combines with J gene TRBJ1-1, with D maybe TRBD1 (5 bases). CDR1 is SGHDT and CDR2 is YYEEEE in the germline V gene. The length of the CDR3 is 11 residues. Deletions cut 2 bases from V and 10 bases from J, with 9 bases between. CDR3 region: CASSLMGVAFF. The CDR3 DNA follows: TGTGCCAGCAGCTTAATGGGGGTAGCTTTCTTT.

The V and J genes are TRBV6-1 and TRBJ1-5, with D unresolved. Germline CDR1 reads MNHNS; CDR2 reads SASEGT. The CDR3 contains 13 residues. Trimming took 2 bases from V and 5 from J, leaving 7 bases between them. DNA of the CDR3: TGTGCCAGCAGTGAATTCGTGTATCAGCCCCAGCATTTT. Protein product: CASSEFVYQPQHF.

The rearrangement joins TRBV5-6 to TRBJ2-6, with a weak D call TRBD1 (5 bases). The CDR3 runs 17 residues. Trimming shortened V by 2 bases and J by 0 bases, and 12 bases separated the two germline ends. CDR1 and CDR2 (germline): SGHDT, YYEEEE. CDR3: CASSFQGITSGANVLTF. The CDR3 DNA follows: TGTGCCAGCAGCTTTCAGGGTATAACCTCTGGGGCCAACGTCCTGACTTTC.

The CDR3 region has the DNA TGCGCCAGCAGCGTCGGACAGGGGCGATCCATTCAGTACTTC. It is translated as CASSVGQGRSIQYF. The genes are TRBV5-1 and TRBJ2-4; TRBD1 agrees at 9 bases. There are 14 residues in the CDR3. CDR1 and CDR2 from the germline V gene are SGHRS and YFSETQ. Trimming removed 4 bases from V and 9 bases from J; junction bases left unmatched: 8.